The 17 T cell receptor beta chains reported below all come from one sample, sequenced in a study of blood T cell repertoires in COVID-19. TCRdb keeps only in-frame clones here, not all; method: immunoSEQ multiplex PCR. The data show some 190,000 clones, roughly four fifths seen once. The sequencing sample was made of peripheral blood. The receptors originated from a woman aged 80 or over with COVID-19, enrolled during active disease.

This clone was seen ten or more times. CDR3 sequence: CASSLVQGLTYNEQFF. The CDR3 DNA reads TGTGCCAGCAGCTTAGTGCAGGGGTTGACCTACAATGAGCAGTTCTTC. J is TRBJ2-1 and V is TRBV7-2; D may be TRBD1 (6 bases). The germline V gene has CDR1 SGHTA and CDR2 FQGNSA. The CDR3 has 16 amino acids. V shed 1 base and J shed 2 bases, with 12 bases lying between them.

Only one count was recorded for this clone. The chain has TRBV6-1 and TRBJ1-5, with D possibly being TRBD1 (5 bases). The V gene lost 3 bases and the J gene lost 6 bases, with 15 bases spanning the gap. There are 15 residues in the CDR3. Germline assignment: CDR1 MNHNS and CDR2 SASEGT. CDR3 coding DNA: TGTGCCAGCAGTGACCAGTGGGGCTTGGGTCAGCCCCAGCATTTT. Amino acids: CASSDQWGLGQPQHF.

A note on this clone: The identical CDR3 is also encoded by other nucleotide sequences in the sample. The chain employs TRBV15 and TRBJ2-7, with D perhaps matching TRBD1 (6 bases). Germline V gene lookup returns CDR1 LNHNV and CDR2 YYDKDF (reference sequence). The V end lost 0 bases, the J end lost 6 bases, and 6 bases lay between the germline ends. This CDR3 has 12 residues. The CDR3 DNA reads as TGTGCCACCAGCAGAGACAGGGGCGAGCAGTACTTC. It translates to CATSRDRGEQYF.

CDR3 amino acids: CASSVGASSYEQYF. DNA of the CDR3: TGTGCCAGCAGCGTAGGGGCTAGCAGCTACGAGCAGTACTTC. This chain links TRBV9 with TRBJ2-7; a possible D gene is TRBD2 (5 bases). V lost 0 bases and J 3 bases, leaving 10 bases between the germline ends. CDR1 and CDR2 from the germline V gene are SGDLS and YYNGEE. This CDR3 region has 14 residues.

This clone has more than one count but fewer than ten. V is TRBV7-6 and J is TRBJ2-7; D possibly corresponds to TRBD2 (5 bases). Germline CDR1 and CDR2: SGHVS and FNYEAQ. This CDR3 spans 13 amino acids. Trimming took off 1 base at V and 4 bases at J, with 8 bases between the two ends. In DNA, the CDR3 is TGTGCCAGCAGCTTAGGGACTTTTTACGAGCAGTACTTC. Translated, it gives CASSLGTFYEQYF.

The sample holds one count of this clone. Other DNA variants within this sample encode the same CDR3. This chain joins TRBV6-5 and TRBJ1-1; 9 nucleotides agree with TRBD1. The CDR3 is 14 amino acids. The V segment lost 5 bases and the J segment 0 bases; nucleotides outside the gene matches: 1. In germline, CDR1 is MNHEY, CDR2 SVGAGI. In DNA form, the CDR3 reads TGTGCCAGCAGTCGGGACAGGGTGAACACTGAAGCTTTCTTT. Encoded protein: CASSRDRVNTEAFF.

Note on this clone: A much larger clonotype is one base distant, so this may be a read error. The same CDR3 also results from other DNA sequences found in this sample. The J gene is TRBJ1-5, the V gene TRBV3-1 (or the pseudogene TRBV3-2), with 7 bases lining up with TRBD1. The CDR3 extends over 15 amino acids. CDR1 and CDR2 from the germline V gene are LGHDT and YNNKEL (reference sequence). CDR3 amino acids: CASSQNGRGNQPQHF. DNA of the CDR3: TGTGCCAGCAGCCAAAATGGCAGGGGGAATCAACCCCAGCATTTT.

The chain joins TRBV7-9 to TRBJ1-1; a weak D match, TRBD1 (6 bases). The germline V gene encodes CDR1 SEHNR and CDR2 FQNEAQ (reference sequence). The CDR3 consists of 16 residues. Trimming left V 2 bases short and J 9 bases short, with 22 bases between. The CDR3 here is CASSLSTGIPKPQAFF. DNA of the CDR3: TGTGCCAGCAGCTTATCAACAGGGATCCCGAAACCGCAAGCTTTCTTT.

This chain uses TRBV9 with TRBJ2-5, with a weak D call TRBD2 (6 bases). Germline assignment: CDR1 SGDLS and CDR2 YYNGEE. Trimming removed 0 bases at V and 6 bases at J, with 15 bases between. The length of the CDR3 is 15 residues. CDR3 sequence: CASSVVGGGGKTQYF. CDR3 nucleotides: TGTGCCAGCAGCGTAGTTGGGGGAGGTGGCAAGACCCAGTACTTC.

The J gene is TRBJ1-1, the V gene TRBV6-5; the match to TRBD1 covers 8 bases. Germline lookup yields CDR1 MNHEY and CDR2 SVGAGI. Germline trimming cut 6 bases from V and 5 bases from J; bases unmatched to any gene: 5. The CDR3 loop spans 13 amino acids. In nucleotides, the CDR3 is TGTGCCAGCAGGGACAGGGCGAGGACTGAAGCTTTCTTT. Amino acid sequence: CASRDRARTEAFF.

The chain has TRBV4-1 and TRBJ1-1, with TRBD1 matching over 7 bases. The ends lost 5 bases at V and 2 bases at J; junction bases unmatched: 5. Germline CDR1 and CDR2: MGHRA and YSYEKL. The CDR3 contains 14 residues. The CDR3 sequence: CASSYNRGNTEAFF. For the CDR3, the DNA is TGCGCCAGCAGCTACAACAGGGGAAACACTGAAGCTTTCTTT.

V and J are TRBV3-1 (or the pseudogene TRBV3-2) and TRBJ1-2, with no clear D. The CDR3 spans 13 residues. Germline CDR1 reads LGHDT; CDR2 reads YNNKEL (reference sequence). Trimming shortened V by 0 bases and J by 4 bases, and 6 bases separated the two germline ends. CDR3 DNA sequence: TGTGCCAGCAGCCAAGAGTCTTTCTATGGCTACACCTTC. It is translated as CASSQESFYGYTF.

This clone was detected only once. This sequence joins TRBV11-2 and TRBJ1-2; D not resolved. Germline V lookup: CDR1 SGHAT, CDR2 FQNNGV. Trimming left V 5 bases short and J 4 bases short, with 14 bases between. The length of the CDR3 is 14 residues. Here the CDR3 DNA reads TGTGCCAGCAGCAATACTCCGTCGAGCTATGGCTACACCTTC. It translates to CASSNTPSSYGYTF.

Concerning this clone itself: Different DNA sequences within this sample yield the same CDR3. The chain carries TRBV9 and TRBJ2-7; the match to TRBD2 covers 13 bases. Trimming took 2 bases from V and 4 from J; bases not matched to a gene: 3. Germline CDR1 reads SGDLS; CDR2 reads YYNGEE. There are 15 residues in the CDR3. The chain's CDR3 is CASSVGLAGDYEQYF. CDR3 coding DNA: TGTGCCAGCAGCGTCGGACTAGCGGGAGATTACGAGCAGTACTTC.

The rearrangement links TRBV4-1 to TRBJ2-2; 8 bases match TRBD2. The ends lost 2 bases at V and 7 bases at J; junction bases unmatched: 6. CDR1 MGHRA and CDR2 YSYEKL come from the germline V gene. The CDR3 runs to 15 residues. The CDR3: CASSQQRGGGGELFF. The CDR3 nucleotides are TGCGCCAGCAGCCAACAACGGGGGGGTGGCGGGGAGCTGTTTTTT.

The CDR3 DNA is TGTGCCAGCAGTCCCGGGGGGTTCACAGATACGCAGTATTTT. Translated: CASSPGGFTDTQYF. J is TRBJ2-3 and V is TRBV7-3; 7 bases fit TRBD2. With 6 bases clipped from V and 2 bases from J, the junction kept 5 bases outside the gene matches. Per the germline V gene, CDR1 is SGHTA and CDR2 is FQGTGA. This CDR3 has 14 amino acids.

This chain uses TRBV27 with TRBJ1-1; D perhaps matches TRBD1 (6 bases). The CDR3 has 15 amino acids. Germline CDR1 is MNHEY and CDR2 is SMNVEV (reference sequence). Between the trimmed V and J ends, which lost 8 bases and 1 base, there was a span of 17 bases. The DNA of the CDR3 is TGTGCCAGCTATCCTAAACAGGGCACGAACACTGAAGCTTTCTTT. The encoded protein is CASYPKQGTNTEAFF.